The 31 T cell receptor beta chains below all came from one sample that was sequenced in a study of cytomegalovirus exposure and HLA in healthy donors. Primers included in the PCR were 60 Vbeta and 13 Jbeta primers. The data were produced by immunoSEQ multiplex PCR, yet TCRdb's version contains in-frame clones alone and is incomplete. The data show around 100,000 clones, about 72% seen once. The sequenced sample consisted of PBMCs. The receptors here all came from a woman between 55 and 75 years old in good health and CMV-seropositive.

V is TRBV19 and J is TRBJ2-3, with 7 bases lining up with TRBD2. Germline V gene lookup returns CDR1 LNHDA and CDR2 SQIVND (reference sequence). The CDR3 has 16 residues. The trim removed 3 bases at V and 2 bases at J, leaving 8 bases unmatched. CDR3 in DNA: TGTGCCAGTAGTATTTGGGGGGGTACCTACACAGATACGCAGTATTTT. Translated, it gives CASSIWGGTYTDTQYF.

The V and J genes are TRBV19 and TRBJ2-1; the match to TRBD1 covers 7 bases. The germline V gene encodes CDR1 LNHDA and CDR2 SQIVND (reference sequence). This CDR3 comprises 15 residues. Unmatched junction bases numbered 8, after V lost 5 bases and J lost 4 bases. CDR3 in amino acids: CASSEPGQSYNEQFF. CDR3 DNA: TGTGCCAGTAGTGAACCGGGACAGAGTTACAATGAGCAGTTCTTC.

The CDR3 protein is CSGGYGTGGQETQYF. The CDR3 DNA reads TGCAGCGGGGGATACGGGACAGGTGGCCAAGAGACCCAGTACTTC. The gene calls are TRBV29-1 and TRBJ2-5; 8 positions match TRBD1. CDR3 length equals 15 residues. The V and J ends lost 7 bases and 1 base, in that order; junction bases with no gene match: 11. CDR1 is SQVTM and CDR2 is ANQGSEA in the germline V gene. The full variable domain, in which reference TRBV29-1 and TRBJ2-5 provide the parts outside the CDR3, is SAVISQKPSRDICQRGTSLTIQCQVDSQVTMMFWYRQQPGQSLTLIATANQGSEATYESGFVIDKFPISRPNLTFSTLTVSNMSPEDSSIYLCSGGYGTGGQETQYFGPGTRLLVL.

CDR3 sequence (DNA): TGTGCCAGCAGCAACTACCGGGGGAAGGGGAACACTGAAGCTTTCTTT. Translating gives CASSNYRGKGNTEAFF. This rearrangement joins TRBV25-1 to TRBJ1-1, with D possibly TRBD1 on 5 matching bases. Germline CDR1 MGHDK, CDR2 SYGVNS. The ends were cut back, 6 bases at V and 1 base at J, with 18 bases in the middle. The CDR3 extends over 16 amino acids. The variable domain in full, completed from reference TRBV25-1 and TRBJ1-1, reads EADIYQTPRYLVIGTGKKITLECSQTMGHDKMYWYQQDPGMELHLIHYSYGVNSTEKGDLSSESTVSRIRTEHFPLTLESARPSHTSQYLCASSNYRGKGNTEAFFGQGTRLTVV.

The sample holds a few counts of this clone. The identical CDR3 is also encoded by other nucleotide sequences in the sample. This chain uses TRBV4-1 with TRBJ2-7; D perhaps matches TRBD2 (5 bases). Trimming took off 3 bases at V and 4 bases at J, with 16 bases between the two ends. The germline V gene has CDR1 MGHRA and CDR2 YSYEKL. This CDR3 comprises 15 residues. For the CDR3, the DNA is TGCGCCAGCAGCCACTCTCAAGGACTGATGTACGAGCAGTACTTC. Its protein is CASSHSQGLMYEQYF.

The chain joins TRBV4-1 to TRBJ2-3; no clear D. Trimming shortened V by 0 bases and J by 0 bases, and 10 bases separated the two germline ends. Germline loops: CDR1 MGHRA, CDR2 YSYEKL. This CDR3 is built from 16 residues. The DNA of the CDR3 is TGCGCCAGCAGCCAAGATAACCGCGAGAGCACAGATACGCAGTATTTT. Encoded protein: CASSQDNRESTDTQYF.

V is TRBV2 and J is TRBJ1-1; D may be TRBD1 (5 bases). This CDR3 is built from 15 residues. Per germline, CDR1 SNHLY and CDR2 FYNNEI. V was pared by 5 bases and J by 1 base, with 14 bases between. The CDR3 sequence is CASSITGAPNTEAFF. CDR3 nucleotides: TGTGCCAGCAGTATTACAGGAGCCCCGAACACTGAAGCTTTCTTT.

DNA of the CDR3: TGTGCCAGCAGCCCATCTAGAGGGTTCGGCTACACCTTC. Encoded protein: CASSPSRGFGYTF. The rearrangement uses TRBV14 and TRBJ1-2, with unresolved D. Looked up from germline, CDR1 is SGHDN and CDR2 is FVKESK. V was clipped by 4 bases and J by 8 bases, with 14 bases between them. CDR3 length: 13 residues.

This clone was seen only a few times. The genes are TRBV7-6 and TRBJ1-1, with no clear D. The germline V and J ends were trimmed by 1 base and 7 bases, with 10 bases remaining between them. Looked up from germline, CDR1 is SGHVS and CDR2 is FNYEAQ. The CDR3 loop spans 13 amino acids. The CDR3 sequence is CASSLESGDEAFF. The CDR3 DNA follows: TGTGCCAGCAGCTTAGAATCCGGAGATGAAGCTTTCTTT.

This sequence joins TRBV19 and TRBJ1-5, with D unclear. In germline, CDR1 is LNHDA, CDR2 SQIVND (reference sequence). The length of the CDR3 is 13 residues. V was cut by 6 bases and J by 1 base, with 7 bases left in between. The CDR3 nucleotides are TGTGCCAGTAGGTTTAGAAGCAATCAGCCCCAGCATTTT. Translation: CASRFRSNQPQHF.

The gene calls are TRBV21-1 and TRBJ2-1; the DNA was not used to check the table's D call, TRBD2. TRBV21-1 represents a pseudogene. This CDR3 has 14 amino acids. The CDR3 region is CASSKSGTRDEQFF. The CDR3 DNA reads TGTGCCAGCAGCAAATCGGGGACTAGGGATGAGCAGTTCTTC.

CDR3 coding DNA: TGTGCCAACTCCTGGCCCCAGCATTTT. Its protein product is CANSWPQHF. V usage is TRBV21-1 and J usage is TRBJ1-5. TRBV21-1 is an annotated pseudogene. This CDR3 spans 9 amino acids.

Here the CDR3 reads CASSGLSGRKFF. The CDR3, as DNA: TGTGCCAGCAGTGGCCTTAGCGGGAGAAAGTTCTTC. This rearrangement joins TRBV6-1 to TRBJ2-1; TRBD2 agrees at 9 bases. Germline-derived CDR1 and CDR2 are MNHNS and SASEGT. The CDR3 extends over 12 amino acids. With V trimmed by 4 bases and J by 14 bases, 6 bases remained unmatched.

This clone came up once. This chain uses TRBV9 with TRBJ2-7, with 8 bases aligning to TRBD1. The CDR3 runs 15 residues. The germline CDR1 and CDR2 sequences are SGDLS and YYNGEE. After removal of 1 base from V and 3 bases from J, the junction contained 6 bases not matched to a gene. The CDR3 sequence: CASSVTGQALYEQYF. CDR3 coding DNA: TGTGCCAGCAGCGTAACGGGACAGGCTCTCTACGAGCAGTACTTC.

The chain recombines TRBV14 with TRBJ2-3; D is unclear. CDR3 size: 12 residues. CDR1 and CDR2 from the germline V gene are SGHDN and FVKESK. The V end lost 3 bases, the J end lost 6 bases, and 7 bases lay between the germline ends. The CDR3 reads CASSQIRDTQYF. CDR3 bases: TGTGCCAGCAGCCAGATCCGGGATACGCAGTATTTT.

V is TRBV19 and J is TRBJ2-7, with TRBD2 matching 14 bases. This CDR3 has 16 amino acids. V lost 5 bases, J lost 4 bases, and 7 bases stayed unmatched. From germline, CDR1 is LNHDA and CDR2 SQIVND (reference sequence). The CDR3 spells CASSQTGTSGSYEQYF. DNA for the CDR3: TGTGCCAGTAGTCAAACCGGGACTAGCGGGAGTTACGAGCAGTACTTC.

In its sample, this clone was seen once. This chain uses TRBV6-9 with TRBJ2-1; D not resolved. CDR1 is MNHGY and CDR2 is SVAAGI in the germline V gene. CDR3 length: 16 residues. Trimming stripped 5 bases from V and 0 bases from J, with 14 bases between. For the CDR3, the DNA is TGTGCCAGCAGTCCAATCCCATCGCGCTCCTACAATGAGCAGTTCTTC. Translated, it gives CASSPIPSRSYNEQFF.

The V and J genes are TRBV20-1 and TRBJ2-7; D is ambiguous. Germline CDR1 is DFQATT and CDR2 is SNEGSKA (reference sequence). The V end lost 0 bases, the J end lost 3 bases, and 3 bases lay between the germline ends. There are 11 residues in the CDR3. This CDR3 is CSARDLYEQYF. The CDR3 DNA follows: TGCAGTGCTAGAGATCTCTACGAGCAGTACTTC.

V gene TRBV9 combines with J gene TRBJ1-1; D unresolved. V was clipped by 0 bases and J by 4 bases, with 13 bases between them. The length of the CDR3 is 15 residues. Germline-derived CDR1 and CDR2 are SGDLS and YYNGEE. The CDR3 reads CASSVGQASATEAFF. Written as DNA, the CDR3 is TGTGCCAGCAGCGTAGGGCAGGCCTCGGCCACTGAAGCTTTCTTT.

The chain joins TRBV30 to TRBJ1-5; D might be TRBD1 (6 bases). Germline V gives CDR1 GTSNPN, CDR2 SVGIG (reference sequence). Trimming stripped 5 bases from V and 7 bases from J, with 15 bases between. The CDR3 is made up of 13 amino acids. The CDR3 DNA sequence: TGTGCCTGGGCCATACAGGGTACACAGCCCCAGCATTTT. The encoded protein is CAWAIQGTQPQHF.

This sequence joins TRBV18 and TRBJ1-4; the D is unclear. The CDR3 covers 16 residues. V was cut by 1 base and J by 7 bases, with 16 bases left in between. Germline assignment: CDR1 KGHSH and CDR2 LQKENI. In nucleotides, the CDR3 is TGTGCCAGCTCACCACAAGTTCTAGGGAGTGGTGAAAAACTGTTTTTT. It translates to CASSPQVLGSGEKLFF.

V gene TRBV7-3 combines with J gene TRBJ2-5; the D gene is possibly TRBD1 (5 bases). The CDR3 has 16 residues. Germline CDR1 reads SGHTA; CDR2 reads FQGTGA. Trimming left V 1 base short and J 0 bases short, with 12 bases between. The CDR3 region is CASSLNNRKYQETQYF. The CDR3 DNA follows: TGTGCCAGCAGCTTAAACAACAGGAAGTACCAAGAGACCCAGTACTTC.

The chain has TRBV28 and TRBJ2-5, with 7 positions matching TRBD2. Germline V lookup: CDR1 MDHEN, CDR2 SYDVKM. Trimming cost V 3 bases and J 5 bases; bases outside gene matches: 9. There are 15 residues in the CDR3. The CDR3 nucleotides are TGTGCCAGCAGTTTGGGGGGGGTTATTGGTGAGACCCAGTACTTC. Protein product: CASSLGGVIGETQYF.

The chain combines TRBV25-1 with TRBJ1-4; a possible D gene is TRBD1 (5 bases). Trimming cost V 1 base and J 1 base, with 7 bases left between them. CDR1 and CDR2 from the germline V gene are MGHDK and SYGVNS. The CDR3 loop spans 15 amino acids. The CDR3 here is CASSESGITNEKLFF. CDR3 coding DNA: TGTGCCAGCAGTGAATCAGGGATAACTAATGAAAAACTGTTTTTT. Full variable domain (remainder filled in from reference TRBV25-1 and TRBJ1-4): EADIYQTPRYLVIGTGKKITLECSQTMGHDKMYWYQQDPGMELHLIHYSYGVNSTEKGDLSSESTVSRIRTEHFPLTLESARPSHTSQYLCASSESGITNEKLFFGSGTQLSVL.

In its sample, this clone was seen a few times. The CDR3 protein is CAHKPSGLDTQYF. In DNA form, the CDR3 reads TGTGCCCACAAACCTAGCGGGTTGGATACGCAGTATTTT. The J gene is TRBJ2-3, the V gene TRBV5-4; 8 positions agree with TRBD2. CDR1 and CDR2 (germline): SGHNT, YYREEE (reference sequence). The V segment lost 10 bases and the J segment 6 bases; nucleotides outside the gene matches: 10. This CDR3 has 13 amino acids.

Only one count was recorded for this clone. The chain carries TRBV7-2 and TRBJ2-7; 15 positions agree with TRBD2. The CDR3 contains 19 residues. The V gene's germline CDR1 is SGHTA and CDR2 FQGNSA. The J segment lost 2 bases and the V segment lost 5 bases, leaving 13 bases of the junction unmatched. The CDR3 nucleotides read TGTGCCAGCAGCCCTGTCCCCGGGACTAGCGGGAGGAAGCCCTACGAGCAGTACTTC. This encodes CASSPVPGTSGRKPYEQYF.

The V gene is TRBV5-4, the J gene TRBJ1-3; D is undetermined. Germline CDR1 and CDR2: SGHNT and YYREEE (reference sequence). V dropped 3 bases and J dropped 0 bases, with 7 bases sitting between them. The CDR3 has 14 amino acids. CDR3 sequence reads: CASSYPGSGNTIYF. CDR3 coding DNA: TGTGCCAGCAGCTACCCAGGCTCTGGAAACACCATATATTTT. The variable domain in full, completed from reference TRBV5-4 and TRBJ1-3, reads ETGVTQSPTHLIKTRGQQVTLRCSSQSGHNTVSWYQQALGQGPQFIFQYYREEENGRGNFPPRFSGLQFPNYSSELNVNALELDDSALYLCASSYPGSGNTIYFGEGSWLTVV.

This clone was counted a few times. An end of the junction differs from the germline gene, which may be a read error. The CDR3 bases are TGCGCCAGCAGCCAAGAAAGACTGGCCAGGGATGGCTACACCTTC. This codes for CASSQERLARDGYTF. The chain recombines TRBV7-8 with TRBJ1-2, with D perhaps TRBD1 (5 bases). There are 15 residues in the CDR3. In germline, CDR1 is SGHVS, CDR2 FQNEAQ.

The rearrangement uses TRBV6-6 and TRBJ2-3; D is uncertain. Germline CDR1 MNHNY, CDR2 SVGAGI (reference sequence). The CDR3 spans 12 residues. V lost 5 bases and J 2 bases, leaving 5 bases between the germline ends. The CDR3 bases are TGTGCCAGCAGTCAGATCACAGATACGCAGTATTTT. As protein: CASSQITDTQYF.

This clone was seen once. This sequence joins TRBV27 and TRBJ2-1; 7 positions agree with TRBD2. J gave up 2 bases and V 3 bases, and 4 bases lay outside the gene matches. The CDR3 spans 15 residues. Germline values: CDR1 MNHEY, CDR2 SMNVEV (reference sequence). CDR3 bases: TGTGCCAGCAGTTTGCGGACTAGTGCCTACAATGAGCAGTTCTTC. The encoded protein is CASSLRTSAYNEQFF.

This clone was picked up a small number of times. This rearrangement joins TRBV14 to TRBJ1-1, with D possibly being TRBD1 (5 bases). The CDR3 covers 11 residues. V dropped 4 bases and J dropped 7 bases, with 7 bases sitting between them. Germline V CDR1 and CDR2: SGHDN, FVKESK. The CDR3 bases are TGTGCCAGCAGCCTAGGGGTTGAAGCTTTCTTT. It specifies CASSLGVEAFF.